These 12 T cell receptor beta chains were all obtained from the same sample, sequenced in a study of T cell repertoires in cytomegalovirus infection. One entry per CDR3 protein, called by TCRdb with MiXCR from the reads. The repertoire holds approximately 910,000 distinct CDR3 sequences, with 30% to 40% as singletons. Antigen specificity for these receptors is unknown. The specimen was cultured CD8+ T cells from PBMCs, collected from culture after CMV antigen stimulation. The source is a human donor in good health (CMV status not recorded). Some clones in this sample may be carry-over from other donors' samples.

The CDR3 DNA follows: TGTGCCACCAGTGATTTCTCCAGGGGAAATGAGCAGTTCTTC. This encodes CATSDFSRGNEQFF. The rearrangement uses TRBV24-1 and TRBJ2-1; maybe TRBD1 (6 bases). The germline gives CDR1 KGHDR, CDR2 SFDVKD. Trimming removed 1 base at V and 7 bases at J, with 10 bases between. The CDR3 consists of 14 residues.

The V call is TRBV29-1, the J call TRBJ1-2; tentatively, D is TRBD1 (5 bases). The CDR3 covers 14 residues. Trimming shortened V by 2 bases and J by 2 bases, and 12 bases separated the two germline ends. The germline V gene has CDR1 SQVTM and CDR2 ANQGSEA. CDR3 DNA sequence: TGCAGCGTTGAAACCGGGACGGTGAACTATGGCTACACCTTC. Its translation is CSVETGTVNYGYTF.

The gene calls are TRBV10-3 and TRBJ2-3; the match to TRBD2 covers 11 bases. The ends lost 4 bases at V and 14 bases at J; junction bases unmatched: 17. The CDR3 runs to 16 residues. From germline, CDR1 is ENHRY and CDR2 SYGVKD. CDR3 protein: CAISAEITSGGLNGYF. The CDR3 DNA sequence: TGTGCCATCAGTGCAGAGATTACTAGCGGGGGCCTGAATGGGTATTTT.

This clonotype has more than one count but fewer than ten. This chain links TRBV11-3 with TRBJ1-1, with D unresolved. There are 13 residues in the CDR3. V was cut by 4 bases and J by 4 bases, with 10 bases left in between. From germline, CDR1 is SGHNT and CDR2 YENEEA. In nucleotides, the CDR3 is TGTGCCAGCAGCTCGCGGCGGGCCACTGAAGCTTTCTTT. Translation: CASSSRRATEAFF.

This clonotype was counted at least ten times. V and J are TRBV7-8 and TRBJ1-5; 9 bases agree with TRBD1. V lost 4 bases and J lost 0; bases outside the gene matches: 16. The CDR3 totals 20 residues. Germline V gives CDR1 SGHVS, CDR2 FQNEAQ. CDR3 DNA sequence: TGTGCCAGCAGCTCCAAGCGGGGGACAGGGTCTGGGAATAGCAATCAGCCCCAGCATTTT. It specifies CASSSKRGTGSGNSNQPQHF.

This sequence joins TRBV10-2 and TRBJ1-2; D not certain. This CDR3 contains 12 residues. Germline CDR1 WSHSY, CDR2 SAAADI. V was cut by 4 bases and J by 3 bases, with 6 bases left in between. This CDR3 reads CASSGADYGYTF. The CDR3 nucleotides read TGCGCCAGCAGTGGGGCGGACTATGGCTACACCTTC.

V gene TRBV6-2 or TRBV6-3 combines with J gene TRBJ2-5; D may be TRBD1 or TRBD2 (5 bases each). Looked up from germline, CDR1 is MNHEY and CDR2 is SVGEGT. Trimming shortened V by 0 bases and J by 3 bases, and 17 bases separated the two germline ends. The CDR3 has 17 residues. The CDR3 DNA reads TGTGCCAGCAGTTACTCCGAGGTGATACTAGGGGAAGAGACCCAGTACTTC. Its protein product is CASSYSEVILGEETQYF.

This clonotype has ten or more counts. This sequence joins TRBV7-2 and TRBJ2-7; TRBD1 aligns across 7 bases. Germline loops: CDR1 SGHTA, CDR2 FQGNSA. The CDR3 extends over 15 amino acids. V was clipped by 0 bases and J by 4 bases; unmatched bases: 6. For the CDR3, the DNA is TGTGCCAGCAGCTTAGCAGAGGACAGGTTTTACGAGCAGTACGTC. It translates to CASSLAEDRFYEQYV.

The chain employs TRBV6-5 and TRBJ2-3; 9 bases are a match to TRBD2. Germline CDR1 MNHEY, CDR2 SVGAGI. This CDR3 has 17 amino acids. V dropped 4 bases and J dropped 3; count of bases not matched to a gene: 11. CDR3 nucleotide sequence: TGTGCCAGCAGTTGGGCGGGGGGGCACCTAGGGACAGATACGCAGTATTTT. This codes for CASSWAGGHLGTDTQYF.

This clonotype has just a few counts. The V and J genes are TRBV27 and TRBJ2-5, with D tentatively TRBD1 or TRBD2 (5 bases each). Trimming removed 1 base at V and 4 bases at J, with 10 bases between. CDR3 length: 14 amino acids. Germline V gives CDR1 MNHEY, CDR2 SMNVEV (reference sequence). This chain's CDR3 is CASSLFTGGETQYF. The CDR3 DNA sequence: TGTGCCAGCAGTTTATTCACAGGAGGAGAGACCCAGTACTTC.

This chain uses TRBV14 with TRBJ2-6, with D perhaps TRBD1 (5 bases). CDR1 is SGHDN, CDR2 FVKESK, per germline. Trimming took off 2 bases at V and 2 bases at J, with 25 bases between the two ends. The CDR3 length is 21 residues. The CDR3 reads CASSQTGHRTGWLPGANVLTF. The CDR3, as DNA: TGTGCCAGCAGCCAAACCGGACATCGCACGGGCTGGCTCCCTGGGGCCAACGTCCTGACTTTC.

V and J are TRBV10-3 and TRBJ2-3, with 12 bases matching TRBD2. Germline V CDR1 and CDR2: ENHRY, SYGVKD. V was clipped by 8 bases and J by 0 bases; unmatched bases: 9. The CDR3 runs to 17 residues. CDR3 sequence (DNA): TGTGCCATCCGACCGACTAGCGGGGGTCCTAGCACAGATACGCAGTATTTT. Its translation is CAIRPTSGGPSTDTQYF.